This T cell receptor beta chain is from a study of shared clonotypes between healthy human individuals. The donors, healthy adults who were HIV-negative, had experienced no recent acute infections or vaccinations. The CDR3 has 17 amino acids. The V gene lost 3 bases and the J gene lost 2 bases, with 17 bases spanning the gap. Per the germline V gene, CDR1 is SGDLS and CDR2 is YYNGEE. This clone showed up just once. Sequenced by immunoSEQ multiplex PCR; TCRdb stores in-frame clones only, minus some. The data contain some 530,000 clones, 70% to 80% of them singletons. The sample taken for sequencing was PBMCs. The clonotype originates from a woman aged 40 to 50 in good health. Some clones in this sample may be carry-over from other donors' samples. The chain carries TRBV9 and TRBJ2-2; D is ambiguous. The CDR3 sequence is CASSAPVRAPNTGELFF. DNA for the CDR3: TGTGCCAGCAGCGCCCCAGTTAGAGCTCCAAACACCGGGGAGCTGTTTTTT. Full variable domain (missing parts from reference TRBV9 and TRBJ2-2): DSGVTQTPKHLITATGQRVTLRCSPRSGDLSVYWYQQSLDQGLQFLIQYYNGEERAKGNILERFSAQQFPDLHSELNLSSLELGDSALYFCASSAPVRAPNTGELFFGEGSRLTVL.